One sample yielded the 26 T cell receptor beta chains listed below, sequenced in a study of T cell responses to AZD1222 COVID-19 vaccine. Using immunoSEQ multiplex PCR, the repertoire was profiled, and TCRdb retains in-frame clones only, with some absent. The table includes approximately 50,000 clones, approximately 88% detected once. The starting material was peripheral blood, obtained on day 0 of AZD1222 vaccination. These receptors were obtained from an adult in good health.

This chain connects TRBV3-1 (or the pseudogene TRBV3-2) to TRBJ2-5; no firm D call. With 2 bases removed from V and 2 bases from J, the gap between germline ends came to 0 bases. The CDR3 length is 11 residues. Germline-derived CDR1 and CDR2 are LGHDT and YNNKEL (reference sequence). Written as DNA, the CDR3 is TGTGCCAGCAGCCAACAAGAGACCCAGTACTTC. It translates to CASSQQETQYF.

CDR3: CSVDGTQYF. The CDR3 nucleotides read TGCAGCGTTGACGGTACGCAGTATTTT. The chain uses TRBV29-1 and TRBJ2-3; D uncertain. V was pared by 3 bases and J by 8 bases, with 3 bases between. Germline CDR1 and CDR2: SQVTM and ANQGSEA. CDR3 size: 9 residues.

This clone has only a few counts. The chain links TRBV3-1 (or the pseudogene TRBV3-2) to TRBJ1-3; D may be TRBD1 (5 bases). V lost 2 bases and J lost 0, with 20 bases in between. The CDR3 is 19 residues long. The germline gives CDR1 LGHDT, CDR2 YNNKEL (reference sequence). CDR3 coding DNA: TGTGCCAGCAGCCAAAATCCCGAGCCCGTTGGGGGCTCTGGAAACACCATATATTTT. It specifies CASSQNPEPVGGSGNTIYF.

The CDR3 bases are TGTGCCAGCAGCTCTCTAGGGGGTGGCAATCAGCCCCAGCATTTT. Translated: CASSSLGGGNQPQHF. This rearrangement joins TRBV27 to TRBJ1-5; weak D call: TRBD1 (6 bases). CDR1 and CDR2 from the germline V gene are MNHEY and SMNVEV (reference sequence). This CDR3 region has 15 residues. Trimming removed 6 bases at V and 2 bases at J, with 14 bases between.

The genes are TRBV7-2 and TRBJ1-1; 9 bases fit TRBD1. CDR1 and CDR2 from the germline V gene are SGHTA and FQGNSA. This CDR3 is built from 15 residues. V shed 5 bases and J 5 bases; nucleotides not matched to a gene: 9. The CDR3 is CASSSAGTGITEAFF. The CDR3 DNA sequence: TGTGCCAGCAGCAGCGCCGGGACAGGGATTACTGAAGCTTTCTTT.

The V and J genes are TRBV27 and TRBJ1-4, with 7 bases lining up with TRBD1. V shed 7 bases, J shed 4 bases, and the junction held 3 bases outside the gene matches. CDR3 size: 13 residues. From germline, CDR1 is MNHEY and CDR2 SMNVEV (reference sequence). The CDR3 protein is CASTGQNNEKLFF. CDR3 sequence (DNA): TGTGCCAGCACGGGACAGAATAATGAAAAACTGTTTTTT. Drawing the rest from reference TRBV27 and TRBJ1-4, the complete variable domain is EAQVTQNPRYLITVTGKKLTVTCSQNMNHEYMSWYRQDPGLGLRQIYYSMNVEVTDKGDVPEGYKVSRKEKRNFPLILESPSPNQTSLYFCASTGQNNEKLFFGSGTQLSVL.

The rearrangement links TRBV2 to TRBJ2-3; D is ambiguous. The CDR3 covers 10 residues. Germline loops: CDR1 SNHLY, CDR2 FYNNEI. Trimming stripped 6 bases from V and 9 bases from J, with 7 bases between. The chain's CDR3 is CASRSSTQYF. In DNA, the CDR3 is TGTGCCAGCAGAAGCTCCACGCAGTATTTT.

CDR3 in amino acids: CASGPTAHQPQHF. Here the CDR3 DNA reads TGCGCCAGCGGGCCAACAGCCCATCAGCCCCAGCATTTT. The chain joins TRBV10-2 to TRBJ1-5; no clear D. The germline V gene encodes CDR1 WSHSY and CDR2 SAAADI. The V gene lost 8 bases and the J gene lost 5 bases, with 13 bases spanning the gap. The CDR3 is made up of 13 amino acids.

Only one count was recorded for this clone. The chain combines TRBV27 with TRBJ2-2; 8 bases map to TRBD2. V dropped 2 bases and J dropped 8; count of bases not matched to a gene: 13. CDR1 and CDR2 from the germline V gene are MNHEY and SMNVEV (reference sequence). The CDR3 loop spans 17 amino acids. CDR3 sequence reads: CASSLGSGTGFSGELFF. CDR3 sequence (DNA): TGTGCCAGCAGTTTAGGTAGCGGGACGGGTTTCAGTGGGGAGCTGTTTTTT.

The chain combines TRBV19 with TRBJ2-5; TRBD2 agrees at 9 bases. Germline lookup yields CDR1 LNHDA and CDR2 SQIVND (reference sequence). V was pared by 6 bases and J by 3 bases, with 14 bases of the junction left unmatched. The CDR3 runs to 17 residues. For the CDR3, the DNA is TGTGCCAGTAGCCCAATGATAGCGGGAGTTTACGAAGAGACCCAGTACTTC. This gives the protein CASSPMIAGVYEETQYF.

V usage is TRBV18 and J usage is TRBJ2-1; 15 nucleotides match TRBD2. V lost 2 bases to trimming and J lost 7 bases; unmatched junction nucleotides: 6. Germline V gene lookup returns CDR1 KGHSH and CDR2 LQKENI. The CDR3 runs to 17 residues. DNA of the CDR3: TGTGCCAGCTCACCAAGGTGGACTAGCGGGAGGGCAAATGAGCAGTTCTTC. It specifies CASSPRWTSGRANEQFF.

This sequence joins TRBV29-1 and TRBJ2-1, with D hard to call. V was clipped by 7 bases and J by 8 bases, with 15 bases between them. Germline V gene sequence: CDR1 SQVTM, CDR2 ANQGSEA. This CDR3 contains 12 residues. Here the CDR3 reads CSANPSGDEQFF. CDR3 in DNA: TGCAGCGCTAACCCCAGTGGGGATGAGCAGTTCTTC.

The CDR3 region is CASSPEAWNTEAFF. CDR3 DNA sequence: TGTGCCAGCAGCCCAGAGGCCTGGAACACTGAAGCTTTCTTT. The chain carries TRBV7-2 and TRBJ1-1; D not certain. V was cut by 5 bases and J by 1 base, with 11 bases left in between. This CDR3 is built from 14 residues. Germline lookup yields CDR1 SGHTA and CDR2 FQGNSA.

This chain uses TRBV5-5 with TRBJ1-2; TRBD1 might be the D (6 bases). Per the germline V gene, CDR1 is SGHKS and CDR2 is YYEKEE (reference sequence). The length of the CDR3 is 17 residues. The ends were cut back, 2 bases at V and 7 bases at J, with 24 bases in the middle. CDR3 coding DNA: TGTGCCAGCAGCTTATTCGACTCGGGGGCCAGGTTGGGTGGCTACACCTTC. Its protein is CASSLFDSGARLGGYTF. The variable domain in full, completed from reference TRBV5-5 and TRBJ1-2, reads DAGVTQSPTHLIKTRGQQVTLRCSPISGHKSVSWYQQVLGQGPQFIFQYYEKEERGRGNFPDRFSARQFPNYSSELNVNALLLGDSALYLCASSLFDSGARLGGYTFGSGTRLTVV.

This chain links TRBV5-1 with TRBJ1-5; D is ambiguous. Germline V gives CDR1 SGHRS, CDR2 YFSETQ. The V end lost 0 bases, the J end lost 6 bases, and 7 bases lay between the germline ends. CDR3 length equals 13 residues. Written as DNA, the CDR3 is TGCGCCAGCAGCTTGGCTGCGGGTCAGCCCCAGCATTTT. It specifies CASSLAAGQPQHF.

V gene TRBV3-1 (or the pseudogene TRBV3-2) combines with J gene TRBJ1-3; the D gene is possibly TRBD1 (6 bases). Per the germline V gene, CDR1 is LGHDT and CDR2 is YNNKEL (reference sequence). Trimming cost V 4 bases and J 0 bases, with 13 bases left between them. CDR3 length equals 16 residues. The CDR3 bases are TGTGCCAGCAGCCCCTGGACAGTGAACTCTGGAAACACCATATATTTT. It codes for CASSPWTVNSGNTIYF.

V usage is TRBV5-1 and J usage is TRBJ2-2; 7 nucleotides align to TRBD1. The germline V gene encodes CDR1 SGHRS and CDR2 YFSETQ. The CDR3 is made up of 17 amino acids. Germline trimming cut 4 bases from V and 5 bases from J; bases unmatched to any gene: 14. CDR3 DNA sequence: TGCGCCAGCAGCCCGGGACAGATTACTAGGGGGACCGGGGAGCTGTTTTTT. It encodes CASSPGQITRGTGELFF.

The chain combines TRBV28 with TRBJ1-1, with TRBD1 matching over 8 bases. CDR3 length: 15 residues. Germline-derived CDR1 and CDR2 are MDHEN and SYDVKM. V lost 5 bases, J lost 3 bases, and 8 bases stayed unmatched. Written as DNA, the CDR3 is TGTGCCAGCAGTCCGCGGACAGGGAAGGACACTGAAGCTTTCTTT. As protein: CASSPRTGKDTEAFF.

The chain links TRBV5-4 to TRBJ2-1, with 10 bases identical to TRBD2. The germline gives CDR1 SGHNT, CDR2 YYREEE (reference sequence). V dropped 5 bases and J dropped 4; count of bases not matched to a gene: 6. CDR3 size: 15 residues. Here the CDR3 reads CASSFTSGVYNEQFF. In DNA form, the CDR3 reads TGTGCCAGCAGTTTTACTAGCGGGGTATACAATGAGCAGTTCTTC.

The rearrangement uses TRBV30 and TRBJ1-1; no reliable D call. Trimming stripped 0 bases from V and 6 bases from J, with 8 bases between. The CDR3 has 12 amino acids. Germline CDR1 reads GTSNPN; CDR2 reads SVGIG (reference sequence). DNA for the CDR3: TGTGCCTGGAGTGTACGCGTCGCTGAAGCTTTCTTT. It codes for CAWSVRVAEAFF.

J is TRBJ1-2 and V is TRBV6-2 or TRBV6-3, with D possibly being TRBD1 (5 bases). This CDR3 spans 14 amino acids. The V end lost 2 bases, the J end lost 7 bases, and 14 bases lay between the germline ends. Germline CDR1 reads MNHEY; CDR2 reads SVGEGT. CDR3: CASSYGQGVAGYTF. As DNA, the CDR3 is TGTGCCAGCAGTTACGGTCAGGGAGTCGCTGGCTACACCTTC.

This sequence joins TRBV19 and TRBJ1-5, with D uncertain. The CDR3 is 15 residues long. Looked up from germline, CDR1 is LNHDA and CDR2 is SQIVND (reference sequence). V was clipped by 3 bases and J by 0 bases, with 9 bases between them. This CDR3 reads CASSIQKGSNQPQHF. The CDR3 region has the DNA TGTGCCAGTAGTATCCAAAAGGGTAGCAATCAGCCCCAGCATTTT.

The rearrangement uses TRBV10-3 and TRBJ1-2; D is undetermined. The CDR3 extends over 12 amino acids. Germline CDR1 reads ENHRY; CDR2 reads SYGVKD. The V gene lost 0 bases and the J gene lost 11 bases, with 10 bases spanning the gap. The DNA for the CDR3 is TGTGCCATCAGTGAGTCTATGGCCTCGTACACCTTC. Its protein product is CAISESMASYTF.

This chain uses TRBV11-3 with TRBJ1-3, with D hard to call. Germline V gene sequence: CDR1 SGHNT, CDR2 YENEEA. V lost 3 bases, J lost 4 bases, and 28 bases lay in between. This CDR3 is built from 20 residues. Written as DNA, the CDR3 is TGTGCCAGCAGCTTGGATCTGTCAGGAGGCAATTTTTTGCGGGGAAACACCATATATTTT. Translating gives CASSLDLSGGNFLRGNTIYF.

The chain is built from TRBV20-1 and TRBJ2-7; 9 bases are shared with TRBD2. The CDR3 consists of 15 residues. CDR1 is DFQATT and CDR2 is SNEGSKA in the germline V gene (reference sequence). Trimming at V came to 3 bases and at J to 5 bases, leaving 11 bases not matched to a gene. CDR3 protein: CSASGASGKEDEQYF. The CDR3 bases are TGCAGTGCTAGTGGCGCTAGCGGGAAGGAGGACGAGCAGTACTTC.

This chain joins TRBV19 and TRBJ1-4, with D possibly being TRBD1 (5 bases). Per germline, CDR1 LNHDA and CDR2 SQIVND (reference sequence). CDR3 size: 16 residues. V shed 5 bases and J shed 0 bases, with 13 bases lying between them. CDR3 sequence (DNA): TGTGCCAGTAGTGAACGGGACGGTGCAACTAATGAAAAACTGTTTTTT. Amino acid sequence: CASSERDGATNEKLFF.